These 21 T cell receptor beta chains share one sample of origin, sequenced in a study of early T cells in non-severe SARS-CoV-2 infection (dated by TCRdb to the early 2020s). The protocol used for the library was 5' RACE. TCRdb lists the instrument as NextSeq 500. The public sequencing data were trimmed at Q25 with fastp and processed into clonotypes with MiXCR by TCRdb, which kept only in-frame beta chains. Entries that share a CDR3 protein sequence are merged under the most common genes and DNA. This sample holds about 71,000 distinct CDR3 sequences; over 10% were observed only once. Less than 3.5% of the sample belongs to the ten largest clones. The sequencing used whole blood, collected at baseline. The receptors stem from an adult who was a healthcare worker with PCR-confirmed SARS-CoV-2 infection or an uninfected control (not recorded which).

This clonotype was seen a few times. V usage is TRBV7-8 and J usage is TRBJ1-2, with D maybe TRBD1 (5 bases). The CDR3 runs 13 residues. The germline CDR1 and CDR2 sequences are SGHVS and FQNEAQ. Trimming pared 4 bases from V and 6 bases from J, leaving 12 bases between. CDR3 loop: CASSWRGFDGYTF. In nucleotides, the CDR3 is TGTGCCAGCAGCTGGAGGGGATTTGATGGCTACACCTTC.

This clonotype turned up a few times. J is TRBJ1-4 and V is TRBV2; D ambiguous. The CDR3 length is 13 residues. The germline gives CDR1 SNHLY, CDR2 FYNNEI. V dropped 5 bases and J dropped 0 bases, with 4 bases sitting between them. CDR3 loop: CASSTATNEKLFF. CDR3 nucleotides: TGTGCCAGCAGTACAGCAACTAATGAAAAACTGTTTTTT.

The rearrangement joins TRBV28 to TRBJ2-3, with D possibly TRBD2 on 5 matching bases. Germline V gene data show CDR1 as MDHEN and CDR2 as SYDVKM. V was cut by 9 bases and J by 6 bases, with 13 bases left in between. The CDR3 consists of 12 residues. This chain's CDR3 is CASRRVGDTQYF. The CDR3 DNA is TGTGCCAGTAGGCGGGTCGGGGATACGCAGTATTTT.

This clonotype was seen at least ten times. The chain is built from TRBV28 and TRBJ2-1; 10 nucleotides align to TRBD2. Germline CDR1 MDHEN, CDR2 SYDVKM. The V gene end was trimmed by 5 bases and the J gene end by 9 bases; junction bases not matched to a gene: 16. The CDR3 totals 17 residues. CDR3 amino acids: CASSPGGLAGAPGEQFF. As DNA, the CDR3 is TGTGCCAGCAGTCCAGGGGGGCTAGCGGGGGCCCCCGGTGAGCAGTTCTTC.

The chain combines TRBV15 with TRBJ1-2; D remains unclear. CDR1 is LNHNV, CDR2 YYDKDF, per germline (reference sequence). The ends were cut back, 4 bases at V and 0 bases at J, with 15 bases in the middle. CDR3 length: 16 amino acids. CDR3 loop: CATSTRPGNPNYGYTF. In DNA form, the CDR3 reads TGTGCCACCAGCACCCGCCCCGGGAACCCTAACTATGGCTACACCTTC.

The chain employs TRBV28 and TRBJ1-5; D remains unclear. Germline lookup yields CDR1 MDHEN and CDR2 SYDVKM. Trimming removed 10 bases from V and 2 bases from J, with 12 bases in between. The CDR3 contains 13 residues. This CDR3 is CAKTYRGNQPQHF. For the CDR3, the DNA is TGTGCCAAGACTTACCGGGGCAATCAGCCCCAGCATTTT.

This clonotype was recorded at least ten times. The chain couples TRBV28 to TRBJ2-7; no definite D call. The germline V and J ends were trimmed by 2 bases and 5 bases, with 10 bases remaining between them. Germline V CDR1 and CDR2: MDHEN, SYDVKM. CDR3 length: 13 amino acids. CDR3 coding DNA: TGTGCCAGCAGTTTACTGAAAGACCACGAGCAGTACTTC. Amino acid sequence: CASSLLKDHEQYF.

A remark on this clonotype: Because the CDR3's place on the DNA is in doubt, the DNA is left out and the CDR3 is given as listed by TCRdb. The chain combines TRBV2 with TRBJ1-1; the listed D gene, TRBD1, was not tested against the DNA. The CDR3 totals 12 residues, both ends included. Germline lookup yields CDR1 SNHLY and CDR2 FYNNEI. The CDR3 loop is CASILDRGQAFF.

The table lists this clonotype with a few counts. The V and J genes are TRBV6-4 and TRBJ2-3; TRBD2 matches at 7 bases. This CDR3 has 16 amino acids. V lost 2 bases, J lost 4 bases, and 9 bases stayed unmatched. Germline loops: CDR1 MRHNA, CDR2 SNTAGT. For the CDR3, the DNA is TGTGCCAGCAGTGACGCTACTAGCGCGCGGCCAGATACGCAGTATTTT. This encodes CASSDATSARPDTQYF.

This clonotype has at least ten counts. DNA for the CDR3: TGTGCCAGCAGCTTAGGAGCTTTGGCCGATGAGCAGTTCTTC. Amino acids: CASSLGALADEQFF. The chain combines TRBV7-9 with TRBJ2-1; D remains ambiguous. CDR3 size: 14 residues. V dropped 1 base and J dropped 8 bases, with 12 bases sitting between them. Germline CDR1 SEHNR, CDR2 FQNEAQ (reference sequence).

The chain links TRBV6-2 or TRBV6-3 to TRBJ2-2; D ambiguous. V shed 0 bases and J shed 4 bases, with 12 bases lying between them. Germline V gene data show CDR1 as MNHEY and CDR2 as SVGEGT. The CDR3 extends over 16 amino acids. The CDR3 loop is CASSYSLAGATGELFF. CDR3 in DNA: TGTGCCAGCAGTTACTCATTAGCCGGAGCCACCGGGGAGCTGTTTTTT.

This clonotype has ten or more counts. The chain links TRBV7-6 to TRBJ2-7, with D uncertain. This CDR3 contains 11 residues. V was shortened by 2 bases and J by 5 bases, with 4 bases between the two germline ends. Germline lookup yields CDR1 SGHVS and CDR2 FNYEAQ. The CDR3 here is CASSLSHEQYF. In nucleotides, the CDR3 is TGTGCCAGCAGCTTATCCCACGAGCAGTACTTC.

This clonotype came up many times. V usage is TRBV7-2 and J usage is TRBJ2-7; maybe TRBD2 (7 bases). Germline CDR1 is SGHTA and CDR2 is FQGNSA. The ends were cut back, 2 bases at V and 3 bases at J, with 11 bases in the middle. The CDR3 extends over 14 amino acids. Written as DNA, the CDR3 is TGTGCCAGCAGCTTACGCGGGGGCCTCTACGAGCAGTACTTC. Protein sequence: CASSLRGGLYEQYF. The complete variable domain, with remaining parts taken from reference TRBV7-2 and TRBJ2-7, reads GAGVSQSPSNKVTEKGKDVELRCDPISGHTALYWYRQSLGQGLEFLIYFQGNSAPDKSGLPSDRFSAERTGGSVSTLTIQRTQQEDSAVYLCASSLRGGLYEQYFGPGTRLTVT.

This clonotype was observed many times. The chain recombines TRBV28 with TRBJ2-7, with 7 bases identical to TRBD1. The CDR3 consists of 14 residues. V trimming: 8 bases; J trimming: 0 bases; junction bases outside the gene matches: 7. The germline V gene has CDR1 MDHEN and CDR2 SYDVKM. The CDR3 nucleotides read TGTGCCAGCGCAACAGGGGATATCTCCTACGAGCAGTACTTC. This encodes CASATGDISYEQYF. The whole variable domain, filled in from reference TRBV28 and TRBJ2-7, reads DVKVTQSSRYLVKRTGEKVFLECVQDMDHENMFWYRQDPGLGLRLIYFSYDVKMKEKGDIPEGYSVSREKKERFSLILESASTNQTSMYLCASATGDISYEQYFGPGTRLTVT.

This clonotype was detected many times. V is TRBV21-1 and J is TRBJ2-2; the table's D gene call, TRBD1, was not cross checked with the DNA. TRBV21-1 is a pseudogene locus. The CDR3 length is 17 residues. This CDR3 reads CASNRSGEPRGSGELFF. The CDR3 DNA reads TGTGCCAGCAACCGATCGGGGGAGCCCCGAGGTTCCGGGGAGCTGTTTTTT.

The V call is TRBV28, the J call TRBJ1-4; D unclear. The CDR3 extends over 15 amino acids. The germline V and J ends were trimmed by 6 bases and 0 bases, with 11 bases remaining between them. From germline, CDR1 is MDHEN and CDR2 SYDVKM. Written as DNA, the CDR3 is TGTGCCAGCAGCCGAGCTGGTTCAACTAATGAAAAACTGTTTTTT. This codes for CASSRAGSTNEKLFF.

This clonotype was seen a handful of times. The CDR3 loop reads CASSPLGAGNYEQYF. CDR3 coding DNA: TGTGCCAGCAGTCCCCTCGGGGCAGGGAACTACGAGCAGTACTTC. The J gene is TRBJ2-7, the V gene TRBV28; D is perhaps TRBD1 or TRBD2 (5 bases each). Germline V lookup: CDR1 MDHEN, CDR2 SYDVKM. V lost 5 bases and J lost 3, with 17 bases in between. The CDR3 has 15 amino acids.

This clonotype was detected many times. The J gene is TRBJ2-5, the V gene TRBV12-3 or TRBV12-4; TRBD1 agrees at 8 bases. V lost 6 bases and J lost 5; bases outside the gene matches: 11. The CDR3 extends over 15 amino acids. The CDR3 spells CASSPEAGGLETQYF. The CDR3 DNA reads TGTGCCAGCAGCCCGGAGGCAGGGGGCTTGGAGACCCAGTACTTC.

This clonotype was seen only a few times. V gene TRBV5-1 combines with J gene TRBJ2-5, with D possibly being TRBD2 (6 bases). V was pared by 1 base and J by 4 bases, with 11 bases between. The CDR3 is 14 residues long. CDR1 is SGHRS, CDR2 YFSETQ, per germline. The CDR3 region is CASSLTGDGETQYF. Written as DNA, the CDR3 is TGCGCCAGCAGCTTGACGGGGGACGGAGAGACCCAGTACTTC.

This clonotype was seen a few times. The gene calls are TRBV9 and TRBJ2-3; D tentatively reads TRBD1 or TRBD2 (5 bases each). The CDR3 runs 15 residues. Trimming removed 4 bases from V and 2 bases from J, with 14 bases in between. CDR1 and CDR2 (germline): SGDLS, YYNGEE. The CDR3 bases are TGTGCCAGCAGCCCCCGGCTGGGGGTCACAGATACGCAGTATTTT. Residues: CASSPRLGVTDTQYF.

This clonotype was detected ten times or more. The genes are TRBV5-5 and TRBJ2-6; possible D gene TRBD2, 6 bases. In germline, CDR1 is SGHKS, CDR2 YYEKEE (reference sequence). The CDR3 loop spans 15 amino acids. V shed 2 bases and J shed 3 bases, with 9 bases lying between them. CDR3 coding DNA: TGTGCCAGCAGCTTAGGAGGGCTTGGGGCCAACGTCCTGACTTTC. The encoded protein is CASSLGGLGANVLTF. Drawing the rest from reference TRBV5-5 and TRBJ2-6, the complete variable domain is DAGVTQSPTHLIKTRGQQVTLRCSPISGHKSVSWYQQVLGQGPQFIFQYYEKEERGRGNFPDRFSARQFPNYSSELNVNALLLGDSALYLCASSLGGLGANVLTFGAGSRLTVL.